What follows is one TCR beta chain and its context. The antigen it recognizes is unknown. The record has no base qualities; no much larger clone is one base away. These data belong to a study of cytomegalovirus exposure and HLA in healthy donors (dated by TCRdb to about 2017). In terms of the full investigation: According to an earlier analysis of a few hundred of the donors, about 170 million T cells yielded approximately 120 million unique TCR beta sequences and less than 300 Gb of sequence data. An early release that covered about 600 HLA-typed donors contained 250 to 350 gigabases of sequencing data and tens of millions of unique TCR sequences. Of the 300 to 450 genotyped donors, 65% to 90% fell in the genetic ancestry cluster associated with self-reported Caucasian donors. The study aimed to test whether signatures of past pathogen exposure could be identified by cataloging public T cell receptors. The study used immunosequencing to profile the T cell repertoires of 666 subjects and linked those repertoires to cytomegalovirus serostatus. A separate validation cohort of more than 100 different subjects was used in addition to the 666-subject first cohort. The study combined high-throughput TCR immunosequencing, statistical association of individual TCRs with disease status, and machine learning to predict cytomegalovirus infection status. To study patterns of TCR occurrence, a later analysis re-analyzed previously published TCR beta repertoires from under 750 donors and added high-resolution HLA genotyping. Rather than drawing on any new phenotypic data, the later analysis identified candidate immune exposures from TCR beta sequences and the way those sequences occurred across donors. An earlier analysis of 587 of the donors used high-throughput TCR beta sequencing to judge whether each TCR beta V gene segment behaved as functional or pseudogenic. Donor age, sex, ethnicity and CMV serostatus were compiled alongside the repertoire data. A later genetic analysis took genome-wide SNP genotypes for about three fifths of the roughly 670 donors and used that subset as a discovery cohort. Every repertoire in the discovery cohort had been generated on one and the same sequencing platform. HLA typing included class I and class II loci at four-digit resolution. The number of donors typed differed by locus, with about 629-640 for A, B, C, DRB1 and DQB1, 522 for DQA1, some 570 for DPA1, and about 450 for DPB1. Roughly 5 DR-DQ haplotypes were handled as single units for association and clustering, since linkage in the cohort was strong. Among some 400 genotyped donors of the cohort, an average of roughly 230,000 unique TCR beta nucleotide sequences was sequenced per donor, of which roughly 17% were non-productive. Study-wide findings and limitations: A group of highly shared sequence variants was considered likely to be a technical artifact of the sequencing pipeline. Most TCR sequences were seen in very few donors, while some public TCRs were found in many individuals. An association between a missense DCLRE1C variant and V-gene and J-gene trimming of TCR beta chains was found in a later genetic analysis and replicated in an independent cohort. A later analysis reported that several top co-occurrence clusters appeared linked to parvovirus B19, influenza, CMV and Epstein-Barr virus. A later analysis found that most CMV-associated TCR beta chains appeared HLA-restricted, with HLA associations seemingly driven largely by CMV exposure. According to a later genetic analysis, donors in an Asian-associated ancestry cluster had fewer N-insertions in productive TCRs than the roughly 700-donor mean. Because some donors lacked HLA typing at each locus, the association tests relied only on the typed subset. The cohort was sequenced for TCR beta chains only, and without alpha or paired-chain data the features that could be detected were limited. The classifier was reported to diagnose cytomegalovirus status with high specificity and sensitivity in both the original and validation cohorts. Linkage disequilibrium might explain the correlated functional status among segregating V segments, but an unknown experimental factor could not be excluded. In vitro tests confirmed that three of the cytomegalovirus-associated TCR beta chains recognize cytomegalovirus antigens. In an earlier analysis of more than 500 of the donors, most TCR beta V segments appeared in productive rearrangements about 87% or about 30% of the time, broadly matching IMGT annotations. When HLA alleles, especially DR and DQ, strongly co-occurred, TCR associations were difficult to assign to individual alleles. In a later analysis, TCR association rates were found to vary across HLA loci, with the most associated TCRs seen for DRB1 alleles and the fewest for HLA-C alleles. Specific HLA alleles were associated with some 15,000 TCR beta sequences at a false discovery rate of 0.05 in a later analysis. Because counts were too low, more than 15 rarely observed V segments, including chromosome 9 orphons, were left out of the earlier analysis of 500 to 650 of the donors. The presence/absence analyses assumed that sequencing depth was roughly uniform across donors, and that assumption may not be true. The 87-base-pair reads could not distinguish some IMGT-functional V segments, including TRBV6-2 and TRBV6-3, so those segments were excluded. For the cohort, immune exposure information was limited to CMV serostatus. A further reported finding was that TCR beta sequences accurately predicted the HLA-A and HLA-B alleles for most subjects in the first cohort. It was suggested by the authors that the approach could potentially be generalized to other disease states and immunological phenotypes. A total of roughly 160 TCR beta chains were listed by the study as associated with cytomegalovirus. Compared with equally common non-associated chains, HLA-associated TCR beta chains in a later analysis were more clonally expanded and had lower generation probabilities.

The library was made by the immunoSEQ multiplex PCR assay. A mixture of 60 forward primers for TCR Vbeta segments and 13 reverse primers for TCR Jbeta segments was used in the multiplex PCR. The CDR3 region of rearranged TCR beta genes was amplified from genomic DNA by a multiplex PCR assay. Amplified TCR beta libraries were sequenced as 87-base-pair reads on the Illumina HiSeq System. In the authors' own workflow: A later analysis tallied 75 million to 95 million unique TCR beta chains across the 666 repertoires, and around 12 million of those chains were shared by two or more donors. To remove PCR and sequencing errors, raw reads were error-corrected and collapsed into unique sequences using a nearest-neighbor algorithm that merged closely related sequences. Alignment of CDR3 sequences to IMGT reference sequences was used to assign V, D and J gene segments. For a sequence to be retained, at least a six-nucleotide match to both a V gene segment and a J gene segment was required. A rearrangement was called productive if the CDR3 had no stop codons and remained in frame with V and J, and every other rearrangement was called non-productive. CDR3 was defined by IMGT convention, running from the second conserved V-encoded cysteine to the conserved J-encoded phenylalanine. The earlier analysis of a few hundred of the donors excluded sequences that lacked an unambiguous match to a single V gene segment. In an earlier analysis of some 590 of the donors, V segments were called functional above 56.7% productive rearrangements and were called segregating when the between-donor standard deviation exceeded 5%. To diagnose cytomegalovirus status from the catalog of TCR beta chain sequences, a statistical classification framework was built. In a later analysis, V and J genes were assigned by comparing TCR nucleotide sequences against IMGT/GENE-DB human TR gene sequences. A later analysis assigned CDR3 sequences and most-parsimonious VDJ recombination scenarios with the TCRdist pipeline. In a later analysis, each TCR beta chain was defined by its CDR3 amino acid sequence together with its V-gene family, and reads without a unique V-gene family were excluded. A later analysis removed several hundred highly shared, low-generation-probability nucleotide sequences to deal with suspected cross-contamination and a sequencing artifact. For each public chain, a later analysis derived a clonal expansion index from normalized ranks of inferred template counts within each repertoire. In a later analysis, generation probabilities were computed with a VDJ recombination model fitted to out-of-frame rearrangements, and the resulting probabilities were checked against IGoR. Hypergeometric tests were used in a later analysis to score TCR-TCR, TCR-HLA and TCR-CMV co-occurrence, with a repertoire-size bias correction applied to the TCR pairs. In a later analysis, false discovery rates were estimated by permuting HLA or CMV assignments 20 times. A later analysis grouped co-occurring TCRs with DBSCAN, adding TCRdist sequence similarity when clustering within HLA-allele-positive subsets. Repertoires with fewer than 30,000 or more than 120,000 public chains were left out of co-occurrence clustering, as were five repertoires with anomalous nucleotide sharing. TCRdb obtained this table from immuneACCESS and retained in-frame rearrangements with V and J assigned. These tables miss some clones; where compared with another copy, unresolved V genes account for less than half of the shortfall, and the remainder is unexplained. V and J calls plus clone size are reproduced from that table; the DNA served to infer D and trimming. The sample profile shows 150,000 to 200,000 clones; 80% of them were found once. The ten largest account for roughly 9.7% of the sample.

The cohort was made up of approximately 700 healthy bone marrow donors. Cohort members were all nominally healthy when sampled, although unrecorded immune exposures were likely present. The donor tested CMV seropositive and was one of the 289 seropositive cohort members. A peripheral blood sample was collected from each donor, and TCR beta sequencing was performed on peripheral blood mononuclear cells. Genomic DNA was extracted from the blood cell samples with the Qiagen DNeasy Blood Extraction Kit. V drops 3 bases and J drops 2 bases, leaving 7 bases in between. The germline V gene (reference sequence) sets CDR1 to LNHDA and CDR2 to SQIVND. CDR3 length: 14 amino acids, cysteine to phenylalanine. The kept DNA is CDR3 alone, 42 bases in frame from the first base.

The sample taken for sequencing was PBMCs. This receptor was identified in a man aged 18-30 years in good health and CMV-seropositive. The chain uses TRBV19 and TRBJ2-2; a confident D gene designation cannot be given. The DNA sequence follows: TGTGCCAGTAGTATGCGCCAAAACACCGGGGAGCTGTTTTTT. Translated, it reads CASSMRQNTGELFF. Here the CDR3 is joined to the reference TRBV19 and TRBJ2-2 genes, and the full variable domain is: DGGITQSPKYLFRKEGQNVTLSCEQNLNHDAMYWYRQDPGQGLRLIYYSQIVNDFQKGDIAEGYSVSREKKESFPLTVTSAQKNPTAFYLCASSMRQNTGELFFGEGSRLTVL.